The 26 T cell receptor beta chains below were found in one sample sequenced in a study of blood T cells in healthy people across ages (dated by TCRdb to between 2014 and 2017). Library preparation used 5' RACE. TCRdb lists the instrument as Illumina HiSeq 2500. A second PCR of roughly 6 to 12 cycles was performed with a sample-barcoded 5' primer and a J-beta primer mix. TCRdb's own reprocessing of the public reads used fastp at Q25 and MiXCR and kept productive beta chains. Rows merge per CDR3 protein into single entries with the most common DNA and genes. The sample table holds about 670,000 distinct CDR3 sequences, of which roughly 41% were seen once. 30% of the sample rests with the top ten. Sequenced input: blood. The source is an older man in good health.

This clonotype occurred a few times. V usage is TRBV20-1 and J usage is TRBJ2-5, with D possibly matching TRBD1 (5 bases). CDR1 DFQATT and CDR2 SNEGSKA come from the germline V gene (reference sequence). The CDR3 is made up of 12 amino acids. Trimming removed 4 bases at V and 6 bases at J, with 12 bases between. The CDR3 reads CSATGSIKTQYF. The CDR3 nucleotides are TGCAGTGCTACAGGGTCTATAAAGACCCAGTACTTC.

This chain connects TRBV24-1 to TRBJ2-1; perhaps TRBD1 as D (5 bases). Trimming shortened V by 4 bases and J by 6 bases, and 12 bases separated the two germline ends. This CDR3 spans 14 amino acids. From germline, CDR1 is KGHDR and CDR2 SFDVKD. The CDR3 protein is CATSEPTGLNEQFF. Written as DNA, the CDR3 is TGTGCCACCAGTGAACCTACAGGCCTCAATGAGCAGTTCTTC.

This clonotype was seen at least ten times. The chain carries TRBV4-3 and TRBJ2-4, with D maybe TRBD1 (5 bases). Germline V CDR1 and CDR2: LGHNA, YSLEER. The ends were cut back, 1 base at V and 5 bases at J, with 18 bases in the middle. The CDR3 totals 17 residues. In DNA form, the CDR3 reads TGCGCCAGCAGCCAAGTCGATTCGGACACGTCCCAAAACATTCAGTACTTC. It yields the protein CASSQVDSDTSQNIQYF.

V and J are TRBV9 and TRBJ2-3, with 8 bases fitting TRBD2. Germline assignment: CDR1 SGDLS and CDR2 YYNGEE. CDR3 length: 16 residues. V shed 6 bases, J shed 4 bases, and the junction held 13 bases outside the gene matches. CDR3 DNA: TGTGCCAGCATCCGGGGTAGCGGGACCGTGTCAGATACGCAGTATTTT. Its protein is CASIRGSGTVSDTQYF.

The table lists this clonotype with a few counts. V gene TRBV4-3 combines with J gene TRBJ1-6; D perhaps matches TRBD1 (5 bases). This CDR3 has 16 amino acids. Germline V gives CDR1 LGHNA, CDR2 YSLEER. Trimming left V 3 bases short and J 10 bases short, with 19 bases between. CDR3 nucleotides: TGCGCCAGCAGCCAGGTCAGGGCAGGAGGGAGCTCACCCCTCCACTTT. Translation gives CASSQVRAGGSSPLHF.

This clonotype appeared many times. The V gene is TRBV7-2, the J gene TRBJ2-5, with D uncertain. V was trimmed by 5 bases and J by 5 bases, leaving 12 bases between them. This CDR3 contains 13 residues. Germline V gene data show CDR1 as SGHTA and CDR2 as FQGNSA. This chain's CDR3 is CASSQGAGETQYF. The CDR3 coding sequence is TGTGCCAGCAGCCAAGGAGCCGGGGAGACCCAGTACTTC.

This rearrangement joins TRBV15 to TRBJ1-3; no clear D. CDR1 is LNHNV, CDR2 YYDKDF, per germline (reference sequence). The germline V and J ends were trimmed by 1 base and 4 bases, with 8 bases remaining between them. CDR3 length: 14 residues. The CDR3 DNA reads as TGTGCCACCAGCAGAGCCAGCCAAGGAAACACCATATATTTT. Encoded protein: CATSRASQGNTIYF. Drawing the rest from reference TRBV15 and TRBJ1-3, the complete variable domain is DAMVIQNPRYQVTQFGKPVTLSCSQTLNHNVMYWYQQKSSQAPKLLFHYYDKDFNNEADTPDNFQSRRPNTSFCFLDIRSPGLGDTAMYLCATSRASQGNTIYFGEGSWLTVV.

V gene TRBV9 combines with J gene TRBJ2-5, with 7 bases aligning to TRBD1. V was pared by 0 bases and J by 5 bases, with 13 bases of the junction left unmatched. This CDR3 has 17 amino acids. The germline gives CDR1 SGDLS, CDR2 YYNGEE. The DNA for the CDR3 is TGTGCCAGCAGCGTAGGACTTGGGGGACAGAGGCTGGAGACCCAGTACTTC. Protein sequence: CASSVGLGGQRLETQYF.

This clonotype was counted between two and nine times. The V gene is TRBV4-3, the J gene TRBJ2-7, with D hard to call. The DNA end lines up better with TRBJ2-5; the J call may be wrong. Germline V gives CDR1 LGHNA, CDR2 YSLEER. The CDR3 spans 14 residues. The CDR3 DNA follows: TGCGCCAGCAGCCAAGAACTTTCATACGAGACCCAGTACTTC. This encodes CASSQELSYETQYF.

On this clonotype itself: This could be a read error, since a much larger clone is one nucleotide away. V usage is TRBV3-1 and J usage is TRBJ2-5; D is unresolved. The end of the DNA is better explained by TRBJ2-7, so the J call may be wrong. Germline CDR1 is LGHDT and CDR2 is YNNKEL (reference sequence). CDR3 size: 12 residues. The CDR3 region has the DNA TGTGCCAGCAGCCGGGTGGTATACGAGCAGTACTTC. This gives the protein CASSRVVYEQYF.

The genes are TRBV27 and TRBJ2-1; D uncertain. With 5 bases removed from V and 3 bases from J, the gap between germline ends came to 11 bases. CDR3 size: 14 residues. Per the germline V gene, CDR1 is MNHEY and CDR2 is SMNVEV (reference sequence). The CDR3 spells CASSPLPFYNEQFF. In DNA form, the CDR3 reads TGTGCCAGCAGTCCGCTCCCGTTCTACAATGAGCAGTTCTTC.

This clonotype was seen only a few times. V gene TRBV5-1 combines with J gene TRBJ2-5; 7 bases fit TRBD2. This CDR3 is built from 14 residues. Germline CDR1 is SGHRS and CDR2 is YFSETQ. J lost 3 bases, V lost 4 bases, and 6 bases had no gene match. DNA of the CDR3: TGCGCCAGCAGCCCCTGGAGCGGGGAAGAGACCCAGTACTTC. It codes for CASSPWSGEETQYF.

This clonotype was counted between two and nine times. The genes are TRBV14 and TRBJ2-1; D is unclear. The CDR3 runs to 14 residues. Germline V gene lookup returns CDR1 SGHDN and CDR2 FVKESK. Trimming shortened V by 4 bases and J by 9 bases, and 16 bases separated the two germline ends. The CDR3 nucleotides read TGTGCCAGCAGCCCGCAGGTAGGGCAGGCTGAGCAGTTCTTC. It codes for CASSPQVGQAEQFF.

Only a few counts were recorded for this clonotype. The rearrangement joins TRBV20-1 to TRBJ2-2, with no clear D. Germline CDR1 DFQATT, CDR2 SNEGSKA (reference sequence). V shed 2 bases and J shed 4 bases, with 11 bases lying between them. The CDR3 runs 14 residues. The CDR3 sequence is CSARKGGSTGELFF. CDR3 bases: TGCAGTGCTAGAAAGGGTGGAAGCACCGGGGAGCTGTTTTTT.

This clonotype has only a few counts. This chain links TRBV28 with TRBJ2-1; D gene unclear. The CDR3 loop spans 13 amino acids. Germline CDR1 is MDHEN and CDR2 is SYDVKM. Trimming cost V 3 bases and J 3 bases, with 6 bases left between them. The chain's CDR3 is CASSFGYYNEQFF. As DNA, the CDR3 is TGTGCCAGCAGTTTTGGCTACTACAATGAGCAGTTCTTC.

The chain couples TRBV6-2 or TRBV6-3 to TRBJ1-1; D unclear. CDR1 and CDR2 from the germline V gene are MNHEY and SVGEGT. This CDR3 is 14 amino acids long. Trimming stripped 8 bases from V and 1 base from J, with 14 bases between. As DNA, the CDR3 is TGTGCCAGCTCCTTGGGTAGGGAGAACACTGAAGCTTTCTTT. This codes for CASSLGRENTEAFF.

This rearrangement joins TRBV27 to TRBJ2-6; no clear D. Germline CDR1 MNHEY, CDR2 SMNVEV (reference sequence). The V end lost 5 bases, the J end lost 0 bases, and 5 bases lay between the germline ends. The CDR3 loop spans 14 amino acids. The CDR3 DNA reads TGTGCCAGCAGTGGGCTCTCTGGGGCCAACGTCCTGACTTTC. The encoded protein is CASSGLSGANVLTF.

The sample holds a few counts of this clonotype. The chain uses TRBV7-6 and TRBJ2-1, with 7 bases fitting TRBD2. The CDR3 totals 16 residues. Germline loops: CDR1 SGHVS, CDR2 FNYEAQ. V was pared by 1 base and J by 10 bases, with 13 bases of the junction left unmatched. In DNA form, the CDR3 reads TGTGCCAGCAGCTTAGATTCGCTAGCGGCCTCCGTCGAGCAGTTCTTC. It specifies CASSLDSLAASVEQFF.

This clonotype came up many times. This chain links TRBV9 with TRBJ2-7; D perhaps matches TRBD1 (6 bases). V was shortened by 0 bases and J by 5 bases, with 12 bases between the two germline ends. Germline lookup yields CDR1 SGDLS and CDR2 YYNGEE. The CDR3 runs 14 residues. DNA for the CDR3: TGTGCCAGCAGCGTAGATCTGAGGGGGAACGAGCAGTACTTC. Encoded protein: CASSVDLRGNEQYF.

This clonotype was counted only a few times. The chain joins TRBV20-1 to TRBJ2-1; the D gene could be TRBD1 or TRBD2 (6 bases each). The germline CDR1 and CDR2 sequences are DFQATT and SNEGSKA (reference sequence). This CDR3 contains 12 residues. Trimming took 6 bases from V and 8 from J, leaving 14 bases between them. As DNA, the CDR3 is TGCAGTGCCCAGGGGACTGAGGATGAGCAGTTCTTC. It translates to CSAQGTEDEQFF.

This clonotype has only a few counts. The chain uses TRBV7-2 and TRBJ2-1; no definite D call. The CDR3 consists of 12 residues. Germline CDR1 and CDR2: SGHTA and FQGNSA. The V gene lost 5 bases and the J gene lost 10 bases, with 12 bases spanning the gap. The CDR3 coding sequence is TGTGCCAGCAGCAGGGATCCCCTGGAGCAGTTCTTC. It specifies CASSRDPLEQFF.

The chain recombines TRBV7-2 with TRBJ1-1; D ambiguous. The length of the CDR3 is 14 residues. The V gene lost 2 bases and the J gene lost 0 bases, with 7 bases spanning the gap. Germline values: CDR1 SGHTA, CDR2 FQGNSA. The CDR3 DNA follows: TGTGCCAGCAGCTTATCCCCAATGAACACTGAAGCTTTCTTT. As protein: CASSLSPMNTEAFF.

This rearrangement joins TRBV10-3 to TRBJ2-7; tentatively, D is TRBD1 (5 bases). With the DNA end fitting TRBJ2-5 better, the J assignment may be wrong. CDR1 ENHRY and CDR2 SYGVKD come from the germline V gene. This CDR3 is built from 13 residues. Written as DNA, the CDR3 is TGTGCCATCAGTGCCAGGGTAGAAGAGACCCAGTACTTC. Amino acids: CAISARVEETQYF.

V and J are TRBV20-1 and TRBJ2-3, with 8 nucleotides matching TRBD1. The junction had 9 bases not matched to a gene; V was cut back by 6 bases and J by 1 base. This CDR3 has 15 amino acids. Looked up from germline, CDR1 is DFQATT and CDR2 is SNEGSKA (reference sequence). The CDR3 here is CSAVHRTGRTDTQYF. DNA for the CDR3: TGCAGTGCCGTCCACCGGACAGGGCGCACAGATACGCAGTATTTT.

This clonotype was counted only a few times. This rearrangement joins TRBV27 to TRBJ2-7; tentative D call: TRBD1 (6 bases). This CDR3 comprises 14 residues. Trimming pared 7 bases from V and 0 bases from J, leaving 13 bases between. Germline V gene sequence: CDR1 MNHEY, CDR2 SMNVEV (reference sequence). As DNA, the CDR3 is TGTGCCAGCACTGATACCAGGGGCTCCTACGAGCAGTACTTC. Its protein is CASTDTRGSYEQYF.

This chain connects TRBV6-2 or TRBV6-3 to TRBJ2-1; 8 bases agree with TRBD1. J was trimmed by 11 bases and V by 4 bases; bases with no gene match: 16. The CDR3 is made up of 16 amino acids. Germline values: CDR1 MNHEY, CDR2 SVGEGT. The CDR3 protein is CASSFSDRAGRSKQFF. The CDR3, as DNA: TGTGCCAGCAGTTTCTCGGACAGGGCAGGGAGGAGTAAGCAGTTCTTC.